This T cell receptor (beta chain) was observed in a study of CD8 T cells in Susac syndrome. The study's findings and limits: The study acknowledged a relatively small number of individuals in its TCR sequencing and HLA analysis.

Points on this clonotype: Its matching antigen is unknown.

From germline, CDR1 is SGHDT and CDR2 YYEEEE. This CDR3 is 12 amino acids long. V lost 2 bases, J lost 9 bases, and 9 bases lay in between. Random hexamers were used to reverse transcribe an amount of roughly 0.5 to 1 ug RNA. The method of amplification for TCR beta CDR3 was immunoSEQ multiplex PCR, covering 54 Vbeta and 13 Jbeta. TCRdb used MiXCR to reprocess the immunoSEQ multiplex PCR reads, holding one entry per CDR3 protein. The sample includes 45,000 to 60,000 distinct CDR3 sequences, around 93% of them seen just once. From blood CD8+ and CD4+ T cells, the TCR beta chain was sequenced. Multiple sclerosis controls were treatment-naive patients with stable or active relapsing-remitting disease.

The sample comprised CD8+ T cells from PBMCs. This receptor was obtained from a human donor with multiple sclerosis. This rearrangement joins TRBV5-6 to TRBJ2-1; D gene unclear. The CDR3 reads CASSLSSAEQFF. The CDR3 DNA is TGTGCCAGCAGCTTATCTAGTGCTGAGCAGTTCTTC. The full variable domain, completed using reference TRBV5-6 and TRBJ2-1, is DAGVTQSPTHLIKTRGQQVTLRCSPKSGHDTVSWYQQALGQGPQFIFQYYEEEERQRGNFPDRFSGHQFPNYSSELNVNALLLGDSALYLCASSLSSAEQFFGPGTRLTVL.